This T cell receptor beta chain was identified during a study of blood T cell repertoires in COVID-19. Turning to the study itself: COVID-19 samples from acute and convalescent phases originated in the United States, Italy and Spain.

The protocol was immunoSEQ multiplex PCR, while the TCRdb copy is restricted to in-frame clones and leaves out a portion. The sample consists of approximately 250,000 clones, around 82% of them appearing once. Germline V gives CDR1 SGHRS, CDR2 YFSETQ. This CDR3 has 15 residues. V lost 0 bases and J lost 1, with 8 bases in between. Sequencing was carried out using peripheral blood. V usage is TRBV5-1 and J usage is TRBJ2-1; TRBD1 is a possible D gene (6 bases). The TCR comes from a human donor in a cohort sampled during active COVID-19. The CDR3 DNA reads TGCGCCAGCAGCTTGGACAGGGCTTCCTACAATGAGCAGTTCTTC. As protein: CASSLDRASYNEQFF.